This T cell receptor beta chain was sequenced in a study of blood T cell repertoires in COVID-19. Whole-study context: Sites across the United States, Italy and Spain contributed samples from acute and convalescent COVID-19. Sources were T cells, B-cell-depleted T cells, or PBMCs; the material itself was cDNA or gDNA.

As originally analysed: Amplified reference gene primers provided the basis for estimating nucleated cell counts. Some clones are missing from TCRdb's copy, which holds only in-frame ones; the method was immunoSEQ multiplex PCR. D and trimming come from the DNA, and the V and J calls and clone size come from that table. The sample carries over 95,000 clones, 85% recorded once. V gave up 4 bases and J gave up 2 bases, with 13 bases separating them. Germline values: CDR1 SGHDT, CDR2 YYEEEE. The CDR3 contains 14 residues. Sequenced material: peripheral blood. The rearrangement uses TRBV5-6 and TRBJ2-7; D is possibly TRBD1 (6 bases). The receptor was isolated from a human donor in a cohort sampled during active COVID-19. CDR3 region: CASSLGTPTYEQYF. The CDR3 DNA is TGTGCCAGCAGCCTCGGGACACCCACCTACGAGCAGTACTTC.